The 15 T cell receptor beta chains below were found in one sample sequenced in a study of human T cells and chemical hapten exposure. In TCRdb, the RACE reads were re-called with MiXCR into one record per CDR3 protein. The sample carries roughly 38,000 distinct CDR3 sequences, 7.5% to 9% recorded once. Time point reported: pre-sensitization, week 0. Documented treatment: therapeutic diphenylcyclopropenone sensitization with weekly scalp DPC. The source material was whole blood, sampled in connection with sensitization to the hapten diphenylcyclopropenone (DPC). These receptor sequences come from a woman aged 45-65 years with alopecia areata. Some clones in this sample may be carry-over from other donors' samples.

This clonotype was seen repeatedly, ten times or more. The chain joins TRBV18 to TRBJ2-7, with 13 bases identical to TRBD2. Trimming took 0 bases from V and 3 from J; bases not matched to a gene: 2. The CDR3 sequence is 16 residues long. Germline V gene data show CDR1 as KGHSH and CDR2 as LQKENI. CDR3 coding DNA: TGTGCCAGCTCACCACCTGGGACTAGCGGGATCTACGAGCAGTACTTC. This encodes CASSPPGTSGIYEQYF.

This clonotype was seen many times. This chain joins TRBV20-1 and TRBJ2-3; D might be TRBD1 or TRBD2, each matching 6 bases. The V gene's germline CDR1 is DFQATT and CDR2 SNEGSKA (reference sequence). V shed 6 bases and J shed 0 bases, with 16 bases lying between them. This CDR3 comprises 15 residues. CDR3 region: CSAIGGLVSTDTQYF. In DNA form, the CDR3 reads TGCAGTGCCATCGGGGGCCTGGTGAGCACAGATACGCAGTATTTT.

At least ten counts were recorded for this clonotype. This chain uses TRBV18 with TRBJ2-1; weak D call: TRBD1 (6 bases). This CDR3 contains 14 residues. Looked up from germline, CDR1 is KGHSH and CDR2 is LQKENI. V was shortened by 2 bases and J by 5 bases, with 10 bases between the two germline ends. CDR3 protein: CASSPSSGDNEQFF. CDR3 in DNA: TGTGCCAGCTCACCAAGCTCAGGGGACAATGAGCAGTTCTTC.

This clonotype was recorded at least ten times. V and J are TRBV6-2 or TRBV6-3 and TRBJ2-1, with TRBD2 matching 9 bases. Trimming cost V 6 bases and J 7 bases; bases outside gene matches: 4. The CDR3 is 13 residues long. Per the germline V gene, CDR1 is MNHEY and CDR2 is SVGEGT. CDR3 region: CASRLAGRNEQFF. The CDR3, as DNA: TGTGCCAGCAGGCTAGCGGGACGGAATGAGCAGTTCTTC.

This clonotype was counted many times. The chain uses TRBV27 and TRBJ2-1, with 8 bases matching TRBD2. The germline V gene has CDR1 MNHEY and CDR2 SMNVEV (reference sequence). The V segment lost 3 bases and the J segment 7 bases; nucleotides outside the gene matches: 11. The CDR3 extends over 16 amino acids. In DNA, the CDR3 is TGTGCCAGCAGTTTCGCCGGAGCGGGAGTCGATAATGAGCAGTTCTTC. Encoded protein: CASSFAGAGVDNEQFF.

This clonotype was seen at least ten times. The chain uses TRBV7-3 and TRBJ2-1, with D perhaps TRBD2 (6 bases). Germline CDR1 and CDR2: SGHTA and FQGTGA. Trimming stripped 5 bases from V and 4 bases from J, with 21 bases between. This CDR3 has 17 residues. The CDR3 DNA follows: TGTGCCAGCAGCCGAGGGGCGCCGGGACTCCTATACAATGAGCAGTTCTTC. Protein product: CASSRGAPGLLYNEQFF.

This clonotype was seen ten or more times. This rearrangement joins TRBV7-2 to TRBJ2-5; 8 nucleotides line up with TRBD2. The CDR3 loop spans 18 amino acids. With V trimmed by 5 bases and J by 4 bases, 18 bases remained unmatched. CDR1 is SGHTA and CDR2 is FQGNSA in the germline V gene. In nucleotides, the CDR3 is TGTGCCAGCAGCCGCCAGCGGGAGACGGGGCGGATGGTAGAGACCCAGTACTTC. It codes for CASSRQRETGRMVETQYF.

This clonotype was seen ten or more times. The V and J genes are TRBV7-3 and TRBJ2-2, with 9 bases fitting TRBD2. The germline gives CDR1 SGHTA, CDR2 FQGTGA. V trimming: 2 bases; J trimming: 4 bases; junction bases outside the gene matches: 5. The CDR3 has 16 amino acids. Here the CDR3 DNA reads TGTGCCAGCAGCTTATCGCTAGCGGGAACCACCGGGGAGCTGTTTTTT. Translating it yields CASSLSLAGTTGELFF.

The chain links TRBV20-1 to TRBJ2-1; the match to TRBD2 covers 12 bases. Germline CDR1 and CDR2: DFQATT and SNEGSKA (reference sequence). The CDR3 loop spans 15 amino acids. Losses at the gene ends were 6 bases for V and 6 bases for J; bases not matched to a gene: 9. CDR3 DNA sequence: TGCAGTGCCCCCAATGGACTAGCGGGACGCAATGAGCAGTTCTTC. Amino acid sequence: CSAPNGLAGRNEQFF.

The rearrangement joins TRBV29-1 to TRBJ2-2; 10 bases agree with TRBD2. There are 15 residues in the CDR3. Unmatched junction bases numbered 6, after V lost 4 bases and J lost 4 bases. CDR1 SQVTM and CDR2 ANQGSEA come from the germline V gene. The CDR3 spells CSVAGAGGGTGELFF. Written as DNA, the CDR3 is TGCAGCGTTGCGGGAGCGGGAGGGGGCACCGGGGAGCTGTTTTTT.

This clonotype was counted at least ten times. The chain recombines TRBV12-3 or TRBV12-4 with TRBJ2-7; no clear D. CDR3 length: 13 amino acids. V gave up 7 bases and J gave up 2 bases, with 12 bases separating them. In DNA, the CDR3 is TGTGCCAGCACTAACCCACCCACCTACGAGCAGTACTTC. Protein product: CASTNPPTYEQYF.

The V call is TRBV12-3 or TRBV12-4, the J call TRBJ2-5; D possibly corresponds to TRBD2 (6 bases). Trimming shortened V by 6 bases and J by 4 bases, and 12 bases separated the two germline ends. There are 13 residues in the CDR3. The chain's CDR3 is CASSRLVGETQYF. CDR3 sequence (DNA): TGTGCCAGCAGCAGACTAGTAGGAGAGACCCAGTACTTC.

This clonotype was counted ten times or more. This chain connects TRBV28 to TRBJ1-5; 8 nucleotides align to TRBD1. V was clipped by 2 bases and J by 6 bases; unmatched bases: 6. CDR1 is MDHEN and CDR2 is SYDVKM in the germline V gene. This CDR3 contains 15 residues. The CDR3 region is CASSLEQGVLQPQHF. The DNA of the CDR3 is TGTGCCAGCAGTTTAGAACAGGGGGTCCTTCAGCCCCAGCATTTT.

At least ten counts were recorded for this clonotype. V and J are TRBV20-1 and TRBJ2-7; D might be TRBD2 (5 bases). This CDR3 is built from 13 residues. With 3 bases removed from V and 1 base from J, the gap between germline ends came to 10 bases. The V gene's germline CDR1 is DFQATT and CDR2 SNEGSKA (reference sequence). CDR3 loop: CSASDPGSYEQYF. The CDR3 DNA follows: TGCAGTGCTAGCGACCCGGGATCCTACGAGCAGTACTTC.

This clonotype was seen more than once but under ten times. V is TRBV14 and J is TRBJ1-5, with TRBD1 matching over 8 bases. The V segment lost 2 bases and the J segment 4 bases; nucleotides outside the gene matches: 1. This CDR3 has 14 residues. CDR1 and CDR2 from the germline V gene are SGHDN and FVKESK. CDR3 in DNA: TGTGCCAGCAGCCAAACAGGGGGAAATCAGCCCCAGCATTTT. Translated: CASSQTGGNQPQHF.